The TCR beta chain under discussion was sequenced for a study of blood T cells in healthy people across ages (dated by TCRdb to between 2015 and 2016). Background on the whole study: Template switching captured roughly one uniquely barcoded TCR beta cDNA molecule per two T cells in model experiments. To avoid experimental bias, donors of different ages were randomly spread across the sequencing lanes. The donors were divided into four age groups: young (average approximately 17 years), middle-aged (almost 40), aged (approximately 64) and long-lived (more than 75). Using the same blood draw, the study looked at two additional independent replicas of 1 million unique cDNA reads for two donors, one aged 18 to 30 and the other aged 80 or older. Age-related changes in TCR beta repertoire diversity were measured in the study by deep sequencing normalized with unique cDNA molecular identifiers. The full study reports these points: Estimates of total diversity based on one million sequenced T cells were considered lower bounds and underestimates. Because the CMV infection status of the donors was unknown, age-related changes in expanded clonotypes may potentially have been confounded. Observed TCR beta diversity per million T cells fell roughly linearly with age, and a significant reduction was already apparent by age around 40. Since profiling was done on bulk unsorted PBMCs, naive and antigen-experienced compartments could not be conclusively compared. Compared with the aged group, the long-lived group had more naive CD4+ T cells, fewer expanded clones and increased TCR diversity, a pattern suggesting age selection. Observed TCR beta diversity correlated strongly with the percentage of naive T cells measured by flow cytometry.

This clonotype has only a few counts. Its cognate antigen has yet to be identified. Base qualities were left out, and no much larger clone turns up one base away. CDR1 and CDR2 (SGHKS, YYEKEE) derive from the germline V gene (reference sequence). The CDR3, cysteine through phenylalanine, is 15 amino acids long. Just CDR3 DNA is preserved here, 45 bases in frame from base 1. V and J lose 0 bases and 2 bases, and a span of 9 bases separates them. The library was made by 5' RACE. For sequencing, an Illumina HiSeq 2500 was employed. A second PCR of about 7 to 12 cycles was run with a J-beta primer mix and a sample-barcoded 5' primer. A template-switch 5' adaptor carrying 12 random nucleotides introduced a unique molecular identifier onto each TCR beta cDNA molecule. Each sample yielded at least 3 million CDR3-containing paired-end reads. First-strand cDNA synthesis was performed from all RNA using the Mint cDNA synthesis kit, with priming by a TRBC-specific oligonucleotide. Following uracil-DNA glycosylase treatment, all cDNA underwent a first 18-cycle PCR with the universal primers M1SS and BC2_uni_R. Under the source paper's analysis protocol: Each sample was normalized by randomly selecting 1 million high-quality reads, each carrying a distinct molecular identifier. Instead of being binned into consensus sequences, reads with shared molecular identifiers were discarded. MiTCR, run with a Q25 quality threshold and the strictest error-elimination algorithm, handled CDR3 identification, clonotype clustering and error correction. A nonparametric unseen species model with Euler transformation was used to estimate lower-bound total TCR beta diversity. The public reads were reanalyzed by TCRdb: fastp trimming at Q25, MiXCR alignment, in-frame beta chains only. Entries that share a CDR3 protein sequence are merged under the most common genes and DNA. TCRdb, not the authors, supplied the V and J calls. A total of 980,000 or so distinct CDR3 sequences appear in this sample, roughly 43% of them only once. The top ten clones comprise roughly 12% of the sample.

The roughly 39 donors, aged about 6 to 95 years, were systemically healthy Caucasian individuals from Russia. Approximately 11 milliliters of peripheral blood were drawn from each donor into EDTA-treated Vacutainer tubes. PBMCs were isolated by Ficoll-Paque density-gradient centrifugation, with at least 7 million obtained per sample. Trizol reagent was used to extract total RNA from PBMCs, with at least 6 micrograms per sample. Naive CD45RAhigh/CD27high T cell percentages were measured by flow cytometry on a PBMC aliquot from every donor. This receptor was obtained from a young man in good health. The chain employs TRBV5-5 and TRBJ1-5; the D gene is unclear. Sequencing was carried out using blood. CDR3 loop: CASSLETSRNQPQHF. At the DNA level, the sequence is TGTGCCAGCAGCTTGGAAACCTCCCGCAATCAGCCCCAGCATTTT.